These 25 T cell receptor beta chains came from one sample sequenced in a study of shared clonotypes between healthy human individuals. Data came from immunoSEQ multiplex PCR; TCRdb stores just in-frame clones and leaves some out. The sample holds a few million clones, just over 90% seen once. Specimen: naive CD4+ T cells from PBMCs. Subset in this sample: CD45RA+ positively selected. The receptors derive from a man aged 18 to 29 in good health. Some clones in this sample may be carry-over from other donors' samples.

The genes are TRBV29-1 and TRBJ1-3; D remains ambiguous. Per the germline V gene, CDR1 is SQVTM and CDR2 is ANQGSEA. V lost 4 bases and J 4 bases, leaving 17 bases between the germline ends. This CDR3 has 15 residues. DNA of the CDR3: TGCAGCGTTGGCCCCCGCCTCAGCCTGGGAAACACCATATATTTT. The encoded protein is CSVGPRLSLGNTIYF.

The J gene is TRBJ2-3, the V gene TRBV6-1; 7 nucleotides line up with TRBD2. The CDR3 extends over 15 amino acids. Per germline, CDR1 MNHNS and CDR2 SASEGT. The trim removed 7 bases at V and 3 bases at J, leaving 10 bases unmatched. The CDR3 sequence: CASTRWREMTDTQYF. Here the CDR3 DNA reads TGTGCCAGCACCAGATGGCGGGAGATGACAGATACGCAGTATTTT.

This clone was picked up one time. The chain combines TRBV15 with TRBJ2-7, with 9 bases aligning to TRBD2. Germline trimming cut 5 bases from V and 5 bases from J; bases unmatched to any gene: 7. There are 14 residues in the CDR3. Germline values: CDR1 LNHNV, CDR2 YYDKDF (reference sequence). CDR3 in DNA: TGTGCCACCAGCCGCCTAGCGGGAAAGGACGAGCAGTACTTC. Translated, it gives CATSRLAGKDEQYF.

The chain joins TRBV7-2 to TRBJ2-7, with TRBD2 matching over 9 bases. The CDR3 consists of 15 residues. With 5 bases clipped from V and 2 bases from J, the junction kept 7 bases outside the gene matches. The germline gives CDR1 SGHTA, CDR2 FQGNSA. For the CDR3, the DNA is TGTGCCAGCAGCCGCGGACTAGCGCGGACCTACGAGCAGTACTTC. This codes for CASSRGLARTYEQYF.

V gene TRBV10-3 combines with J gene TRBJ2-2, with D perhaps being TRBD1 or TRBD2 (5 bases each). This CDR3 has 15 amino acids. Germline V CDR1 and CDR2: ENHRY, SYGVKD. V was cut by 7 bases and J by 1 base, with 13 bases left in between. The DNA of the CDR3 is TGTGCCATCACCTCTACGGGGCTGAACACCGGGGAGCTGTTTTTT. It encodes CAITSTGLNTGELFF.

The V call is TRBV4-1, the J call TRBJ2-3; D is possibly TRBD2 (6 bases). This CDR3 is 17 amino acids long. With 3 bases removed from V and 0 bases from J, the gap between germline ends came to 16 bases. Per the germline V gene, CDR1 is MGHRA and CDR2 is YSYEKL. CDR3 protein: CASSQRVVAVSTDTQYF. The DNA of the CDR3 is TGCGCCAGCAGCCAGCGGGTCGTAGCGGTTAGCACAGATACGCAGTATTTT.

In the case of this clone: At the DNA level, this CDR3 is encoded by other sequences in the same sample as well. This rearrangement joins TRBV7-2 to TRBJ1-5; 7 bases align to TRBD1. V trimming: 1 base; J trimming: 6 bases; junction bases outside the gene matches: 3. This CDR3 spans 14 amino acids. Germline-derived CDR1 and CDR2 are SGHTA and FQGNSA. This chain's CDR3 is CASSLGQGGQPQHF. CDR3 nucleotides: TGTGCCAGCAGCTTAGGACAGGGTGGTCAGCCCCAGCATTTT.

V usage is TRBV11-2 and J usage is TRBJ2-1; 9 bases line up with TRBD2. Germline V gene sequence: CDR1 SGHAT, CDR2 FQNNGV. The V gene end was trimmed by 1 base and the J gene end by 9 bases; junction bases not matched to a gene: 7. CDR3 length: 15 amino acids. CDR3 nucleotide sequence: TGTGCCAGCAGCTTAGGGGTAGCGGGAGAAGCTGAGCAGTTCTTC. Protein sequence: CASSLGVAGEAEQFF.

The chain recombines TRBV7-9 with TRBJ1-4, with D perhaps matching TRBD1 (5 bases). The CDR3 totals 15 residues. Deletions cut 3 bases from V and 0 bases from J, with 8 bases between. The germline gives CDR1 SEHNR, CDR2 FQNEAQ (reference sequence). The CDR3 here is CASSLTAATNEKLFF. The CDR3 coding sequence is TGTGCCAGCAGCTTGACAGCCGCAACTAATGAAAAACTGTTTTTT.

About this clone itself: Other DNA sequences of this sample code for an identical CDR3. This sequence joins TRBV27 and TRBJ2-2; D gene ambiguous. The CDR3 contains 12 residues. V gave up 6 bases and J gave up 1 base, with 3 bases separating them. In germline, CDR1 is MNHEY, CDR2 SMNVEV (reference sequence). CDR3 in DNA: TGTGCCAGCAGGAGGAACACCGGGGAGCTGTTTTTT. Amino acid sequence: CASRRNTGELFF.

A word on this clone: The same CDR3 can be traced to other DNA sequences in this sample. The V gene is TRBV5-1, the J gene TRBJ1-1; 8 positions match TRBD1. CDR3 length equals 14 residues. The germline V gene encodes CDR1 SGHRS and CDR2 YFSETQ. The V segment lost 4 bases and the J segment 1 base; nucleotides outside the gene matches: 3. CDR3 DNA sequence: TGCGCCAGCAGCAAAGGACAGGGGAACACTGAAGCTTTCTTT. This codes for CASSKGQGNTEAFF.

This clone was seen just once. The V call is TRBV27, the J call TRBJ2-5; D is possibly TRBD2 (7 bases). The length of the CDR3 is 13 residues. Germline CDR1 reads MNHEY; CDR2 reads SMNVEV (reference sequence). The ends were cut back, 7 bases at V and 5 bases at J, with 14 bases in the middle. CDR3 sequence reads: CASTTGGRETQYF. CDR3 DNA: TGTGCCAGCACCACCGGGGGGCGGGAGACCCAGTACTTC.

The chain carries TRBV6-1 and TRBJ1-3; TRBD1 might be the D (6 bases). V lost 8 bases to trimming and J lost 4 bases, with 15 bases between them. Germline lookup yields CDR1 MNHNS and CDR2 SASEGT. The CDR3 spans 14 residues. CDR3 nucleotides: TGTGCCAGCCACGGGGGCAGGCTCGGAAACACCATATATTTT. Translating it yields CASHGGRLGNTIYF.

This chain connects TRBV5-6 to TRBJ2-2; the D is unclear. Germline V lookup: CDR1 SGHDT, CDR2 YYEEEE. This CDR3 comprises 14 residues. The V gene lost 4 bases and the J gene lost 1 base, with 8 bases spanning the gap. The DNA of the CDR3 is TGTGCCAGCAGCCGACCATTGAACACCGGGGAGCTGTTTTTT. Translation: CASSRPLNTGELFF.

The CDR3, as DNA: TGCGCCAGCAGCTTGTTTGTGGGTTCTGGAAACACCATATATTTT. Residues: CASSLFVGSGNTIYF. V usage is TRBV5-1 and J usage is TRBJ1-3; no definite D call. The CDR3 is made up of 15 amino acids. Germline lookup yields CDR1 SGHRS and CDR2 YFSETQ. Trimming took off 1 base at V and 1 base at J, with 9 bases between the two ends.

The chain combines TRBV5-1 with TRBJ2-3, with 9 bases aligning to TRBD2. The V segment lost 3 bases and the J segment 0 bases; nucleotides outside the gene matches: 23. Germline CDR1 is SGHRS and CDR2 is YFSETQ. The CDR3 has 22 amino acids. The CDR3, as DNA: TGCGCCAGCAGCTCCCCTACGGGGGAAAGGGCTCCAAGCGGGGGGAGCACAGATACGCAGTATTTT. Its protein is CASSSPTGERAPSGGSTDTQYF.

This chain links TRBV27 with TRBJ2-7; 12 bases match TRBD2. The J segment lost 4 bases and the V segment lost 6 bases, leaving 7 bases of the junction unmatched. CDR3 length: 15 amino acids. Germline V lookup: CDR1 MNHEY, CDR2 SMNVEV (reference sequence). In DNA form, the CDR3 reads TGTGCCAGCAGCCGGACTAGCGGGAAACTTTACGAGCAGTACTTC. Translated: CASSRTSGKLYEQYF.

The J gene is TRBJ1-1, the V gene TRBV9, with TRBD1 matching over 7 bases. Germline V gene lookup returns CDR1 SGDLS and CDR2 YYNGEE. Trimming removed 2 bases from V and 4 bases from J; junction bases left unmatched: 5. The length of the CDR3 is 14 residues. CDR3 sequence: CASSVTGTGTEAFF. In DNA form, the CDR3 reads TGTGCCAGCAGCGTGACAGGGACGGGCACTGAAGCTTTCTTT.

The chain employs TRBV28 and TRBJ1-1, with 10 bases fitting TRBD1. CDR3 length: 15 residues. CDR1 is MDHEN and CDR2 is SYDVKM in the germline V gene. The trim removed 4 bases at V and 3 bases at J, leaving 5 bases unmatched. The CDR3 loop reads CASSSRGQGYTEAFF. The CDR3, as DNA: TGTGCCAGCAGTTCACGGGGACAGGGGTACACTGAAGCTTTCTTT.

This chain's CDR3 is CASSESGVRLAGEGFF. Here the CDR3 DNA reads TGTGCCAGCAGTGAATCGGGGGTCCGACTAGCGGGAGAAGGGTTCTTC. This sequence joins TRBV2 and TRBJ2-1; 12 nucleotides line up with TRBD2. Losses at the gene ends were 2 bases for V and 15 bases for J; bases not matched to a gene: 14. The CDR3 length is 16 residues. Germline loops: CDR1 SNHLY, CDR2 FYNNEI.

V gene TRBV27 combines with J gene TRBJ2-3; tentative D call: TRBD1 (6 bases). Between the trimmed V and J ends, which lost 3 bases and 2 bases, there was a span of 18 bases. This CDR3 contains 17 residues. CDR1 and CDR2 from the germline V gene are MNHEY and SMNVEV (reference sequence). CDR3 loop: CASSFIDGRGNTDTQYF. For the CDR3, the DNA is TGTGCCAGCAGTTTTATAGATGGCAGGGGTAACACAGATACGCAGTATTTT.

This chain joins TRBV27 and TRBJ1-1, with D perhaps matching TRBD1 (5 bases). The CDR3 is made up of 12 amino acids. V lost 8 bases to trimming and J lost 5 bases, with 12 bases between them. Germline V gene lookup returns CDR1 MNHEY and CDR2 SMNVEV (reference sequence). The CDR3 DNA reads TGTGCCAGCCGCCCAGGGTTGACTGAAGCTTTCTTT. Its protein product is CASRPGLTEAFF.

Points on this clone: This sample also contains other DNA sequences that code for the same CDR3. J is TRBJ2-5 and V is TRBV12-5; 7 nucleotides align to TRBD2. Unmatched junction bases numbered 1, after V lost 5 bases and J lost 1 base. The CDR3 has 13 amino acids. Per the germline V gene, CDR1 is LGHNT and CDR2 is FRNRAP. The CDR3 region is CASGASGQETQYF. The DNA for the CDR3 is TGTGCTAGTGGTGCTAGCGGCCAAGAGACCCAGTACTTC.

This clone was seen a single time. The V call is TRBV29-1, the J call TRBJ1-3; perhaps TRBD1 as D (5 bases). Trimming cost V 3 bases and J 8 bases, with 11 bases left between them. Germline V gene lookup returns CDR1 SQVTM and CDR2 ANQGSEA. CDR3 length: 12 residues. This chain's CDR3 is CSVDGGSDTIYF. CDR3 nucleotides: TGCAGCGTTGACGGGGGGAGTGACACCATATATTTT.

In regard to this clone: Other nucleotide sequences from this sample produce the same CDR3. Here the CDR3 reads CASSLGGSSYEQYF. In DNA form, the CDR3 reads TGCGCCAGCAGCTTGGGCGGTAGCTCCTACGAGCAGTACTTC. V usage is TRBV5-1 and J usage is TRBJ2-7; D is uncertain. The CDR3 contains 14 residues. Germline CDR1 and CDR2: SGHRS and YFSETQ. Between the trimmed V and J ends, which lost 0 bases and 0 bases, there was a span of 7 bases.